Presented here are 5 T cell receptor beta chains from one specimen sequenced in a study of blood T cell repertoires in COVID-19. Here immunoSEQ multiplex PCR was the method, and the copy in TCRdb shows in-frame clones only, minus some. The sample consists of 250,000 to 300,000 clones, about nine tenths of them appearing once. Sequencing used peripheral blood. Receptor source: a woman in her 30s with COVID-19, enrolled during active disease.

Only one count was recorded for this clone. The rearrangement links TRBV13 to TRBJ1-4; D is ambiguous. Per germline, CDR1 PRHDT and CDR2 FYEKMQ (reference sequence). The CDR3 consists of 13 residues. V lost 6 bases and J 6 bases, leaving 11 bases between the germline ends. The CDR3 here is CASSPGRDEKLFF. The CDR3 region has the DNA TGTGCCAGCAGTCCGGGGAGGGATGAAAAACTGTTTTTT.

As for this clone: Other DNA sequences of this sample code for an identical CDR3. The CDR3 region has the DNA TGTGCCAGCAGTGGACAGGGGAACACTGAAGCTTTCTTT. This gives the protein CASSGQGNTEAFF. This chain uses TRBV27 with TRBJ1-1; 8 bases are a match to TRBD1. The CDR3 sequence is 13 residues long. Trimming removed 5 bases from V and 1 base from J; junction bases left unmatched: 0. Germline V gene sequence: CDR1 MNHEY, CDR2 SMNVEV (reference sequence).

The chain links TRBV7-9 to TRBJ1-6; 10 bases align to TRBD1. The CDR3 sequence is 15 residues long. V lost 5 bases and J lost 8; bases outside the gene matches: 6. Germline V lookup: CDR1 SEHNR, CDR2 FQNEAQ (reference sequence). The chain's CDR3 is CASSTRTGGDSPLHF. CDR3 nucleotide sequence: TGTGCCAGCAGCACAAGGACAGGGGGGGATTCACCCCTCCACTTT.

This clone has just a few counts. V gene TRBV11-2 combines with J gene TRBJ1-1; no definite D call. The CDR3 runs 11 residues. In germline, CDR1 is SGHAT, CDR2 FQNNGV. Trimming cost V 5 bases and J 9 bases, with 10 bases left between them. CDR3 region: CASSKQPKAFF. CDR3 nucleotides: TGTGCCAGCAGCAAACAGCCCAAAGCTTTCTTT. Full variable domain (missing parts from reference TRBV11-2 and TRBJ1-1): EAGVAQSPRYKIIEKRQSVAFWCNPISGHATLYWYQQILGQGPKLLIQFQNNGVVDDSQLPKDRFSAERLKGVDSTLKIQPAKLEDSAVYLCASSKQPKAFFGQGTRLTVV.

This clone showed up just once. The rearrangement uses TRBV2 and TRBJ1-5; no definite D call. V lost 3 bases and J lost 0, with 12 bases in between. The germline CDR1 and CDR2 sequences are SNHLY and FYNNEI. This CDR3 contains 16 residues. The CDR3 here is CASSDRLRNSNQPQHF. CDR3 bases: TGTGCCAGCAGTGATAGGCTCAGGAATAGCAATCAGCCCCAGCATTTT.